A selection of T cell receptor beta chains follows, all from one sample in a study of immune characterization of retroperitoneal liposarcoma. One entry per CDR3 protein results from TCRdb running MiXCR on the PCR reads. Of roughly 10,000 distinct CDR3 sequences detected, around 30% appear once; the ten largest clones hold about 8.7%. Sequencing was done on a sample of tumor tissue. The receptors here all came from a male donor with retroperitoneal liposarcoma. The CDR3 runs from the conserved cysteine through the conserved F or W. The D gene is left open where the match is weak. Some rows mark clone size as missing; the rest say once, few, many or name a class of expanded clone.

abundance: few
j_gene: TRBJ2-7
d_gene: -
v_gene: TRBV11-2
CDR3nt: TGTGCCAGCAGCTTCGGGGAGGCCTACAATGAGCAGTACTTC
CDR3aa: CASSFGEAYNEQYF

abundance: few
j_gene: TRBJ1-1
d_gene: -
v_gene: TRBV6-1
CDR3nt: TGTGCCAGCGGGAGGACTGAAGCTTTCTTT
CDR3aa: CASGRTEAFF

abundance: few
j_gene: TRBJ1-5
d_gene: -
v_gene: TRBV12-5
CDR3nt: TGTGCTAGTGGTTTGGGTGGGAGGAATCAGCCCCAGCATTTT
CDR3aa: CASGLGGRNQPQHF

abundance: -
j_gene: TRBJ1-1
d_gene: -
v_gene: TRBV6-9
CDR3nt: TGTGCCAGCAGTTATCAGGGATTCTCGGACACTGAAGCTTTCTTT
CDR3aa: CASSYQGFSDTEAFF

abundance: many
j_gene: TRBJ2-5
d_gene: -
v_gene: TRBV6-1
CDR3nt: TGTGCCAGCAGTGACACCGAGGCGTACCAAGAGACCCAGTACTTC
CDR3aa: CASSDTEAYQETQYF

abundance: -
j_gene: TRBJ1-1
d_gene: TRBD1
v_gene: TRBV12-3/TRBV12-4
CDR3nt: TGTGCCAGCAGTTTTTGGACAGGGAACACTGAAGCTTTCTTT
CDR3aa: CASSFWTGNTEAFF

abundance: large
j_gene: TRBJ2-1
d_gene: TRBD2
v_gene: TRBV7-2
CDR3nt: TGTGCCAGCAGCGACGTAGCGGGAGGGCTTCAAGGAGAGACCCAGTTCTTC
CDR3aa: CASSDVAGGLQGETQFF

abundance: few
j_gene: TRBJ2-3
d_gene: -
v_gene: TRBV7-3
CDR3nt: TGTGCCAGCAGCTTAAGCCCCTTGGATACGCAGTATTTT
CDR3aa: CASSLSPLDTQYF

abundance: -
j_gene: TRBJ2-5
d_gene: TRBD2
v_gene: TRBV7-4
CDR3nt: TGTGCCAGCAGCTTGGGGACTGGGAGGGCAGAGACCCAGTACTTC
CDR3aa: CASSLGTGRAETQYF

abundance: few
j_gene: TRBJ2-3
d_gene: -
v_gene: TRBV6-5
CDR3nt: TGTGCCAGCAGGCTACAGGGACTGGGAGATACGCAGTATTTT
CDR3aa: CASRLQGLGDTQYF